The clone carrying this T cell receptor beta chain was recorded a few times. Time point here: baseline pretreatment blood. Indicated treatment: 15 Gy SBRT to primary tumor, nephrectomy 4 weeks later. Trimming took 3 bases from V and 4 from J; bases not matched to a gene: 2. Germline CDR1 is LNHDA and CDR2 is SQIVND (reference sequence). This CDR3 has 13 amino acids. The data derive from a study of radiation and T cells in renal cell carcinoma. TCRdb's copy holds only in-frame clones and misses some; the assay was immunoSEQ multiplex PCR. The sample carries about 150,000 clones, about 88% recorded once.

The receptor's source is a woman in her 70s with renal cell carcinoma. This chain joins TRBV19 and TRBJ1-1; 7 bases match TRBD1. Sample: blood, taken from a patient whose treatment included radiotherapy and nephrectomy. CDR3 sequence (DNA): TGTGCCAGTAGTATCCAGGGGGGCACTGAAGCTTTCTTT. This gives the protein CASSIQGGTEAFF.